This T cell receptor beta chain originates from a study of beta chain features in type 1 diabetes. Study outcomes and limitations: In all four CD4+ subsets, TCRB CDR3 length was significantly, moderately reduced in type 1 diabetes. VDJ junctions from type 1 diabetes patients carried fewer insertions and larger deletions.

The V gene's germline CDR1 is SGHDT and CDR2 YYEEEE. The V and J ends lost 3 bases and 0 bases, in that order; junction bases with no gene match: 2. The CDR3 extends over 16 amino acids. Staining for CD45RO/CCR7/CD25/CD127/CD95/CD27 allowed sorting of CD4+ naive, central memory, regulatory and stem cell-like memory cells. This clone has ten or more counts. Antigen specificity is unknown. Expressed TCRB transcripts were sequenced, since all the RNA that had been isolated was reverse transcribed. It was found that naive, central memory and regulatory T cell samples averaged around 3.7 million reads. Clones were sequenced by immunoSEQ multiplex PCR, and TCRdb holds only the in-frame ones, with some missing. The profile shows about 370,000 clones, 9.6% of them singletons.

The gene calls are TRBV5-6 and TRBJ2-1, with 11 bases that match TRBD2. The source material was central memory CD4+ T cells from blood. This clonotype was obtained from a man aged 25-45 years with type 1 diabetes. The CDR3: CASSSTSGSSYNEQFF. The DNA of the CDR3 is TGTGCCAGCAGCTCCACTAGCGGGAGCTCCTACAATGAGCAGTTCTTC.